The next 8 T cell receptor beta chains were all read from a single sample in a study of identical twins (dated by TCRdb to 2016 to 2018). The library was generated by 5' RACE. TCRdb records Illumina HiSeq 2000 as the sequencer. TCRdb took the public reads, trimmed them with fastp at Q25, ran MiXCR for clone calling and kept in-frame beta chains. Every entry covers one CDR3 protein and lists the most common genes and DNA from its rows. Present in this sample are roughly 230,000 distinct CDR3 sequences, around 8.3% of which were seen just once. In total, the top ten clones hold approximately 3% of the sample. This sample also appeared in a second study, on yellow fever vaccine responses in identical twins.

The sample consisted of CD8+ T cells sorted from blood. Every receptor here comes from a woman aged 18-35 years in good health.

The chain carries TRBV7-9 and TRBJ2-7, with D perhaps matching TRBD1 (6 bases). V was cut by 4 bases and J by 6 bases, with 13 bases left in between. Germline V lookup: CDR1 SEHNR, CDR2 FQNEAQ (reference sequence). The CDR3 covers 13 residues. CDR3 nucleotide sequence: TGTGCCAGCAGCTCCCGGGGCAGGGGCGAGCAGTACTTC. It translates to CASSSRGRGEQYF. Together with reference TRBV7-9 and TRBJ2-7, the CDR3 gives the full variable domain: DTGVSQNPRHKITKRGQNVTFRCDPISEHNRLYWYRQTLGQGPEFLTYFQNEAQLEKSRLLSDRFSAERPKGSFSTLEIQRTEQGDSAMYLCASSSRGRGEQYFGPGTRLTVT.

The chain combines TRBV6-1 with TRBJ2-5; no firm D call. The V gene lost 3 bases and the J gene lost 0 bases, with 20 bases spanning the gap. The germline V gene encodes CDR1 MNHNS and CDR2 SASEGT. This CDR3 spans 18 amino acids. The CDR3 sequence is CASSDSLLPHQDQETQYF. CDR3 sequence (DNA): TGTGCCAGCAGTGATTCCCTTCTCCCTCATCAGGACCAAGAGACCCAGTACTTC.

The V and J genes are TRBV9 and TRBJ2-3; D might be TRBD2 (6 bases). The V gene lost 0 bases and the J gene lost 2 bases, with 10 bases spanning the gap. The germline CDR1 and CDR2 sequences are SGDLS and YYNGEE. The CDR3 is made up of 15 amino acids. In nucleotides, the CDR3 is TGTGCCAGCAGCGTAGGGGGCGGGATCACAGATACGCAGTATTTT. This encodes CASSVGGGITDTQYF.

This clonotype was seen only a few times. The J gene is TRBJ2-2, the V gene TRBV11-2, with D maybe TRBD1 (5 bases). Germline V gene lookup returns CDR1 SGHAT and CDR2 FQNNGV. Trimming took 3 bases from V and 2 from J, leaving 10 bases between them. The CDR3 runs to 15 residues. The DNA of the CDR3 is TGTGCCAGCAGCTTGAACAGGAGAAACACCGGGGAGCTGTTTTTT. It codes for CASSLNRRNTGELFF.

Comment on this clonotype: A much larger clone sits a single nucleotide away, making a read error possible. The chain has TRBV4-1 and TRBJ2-1; D may be TRBD1 (5 bases). The CDR3 sequence is 15 residues long. Per the germline V gene, CDR1 is MGHRA and CDR2 is YSYEKL. The CDR3 nucleotides are TGCGCCAGCAGCCAACCTCTGGGGATCAGGGATGACCAGTTCTTC. Its translation: CASSQPLGIRDDQFF.

This clonotype was counted ten times or more. The V call is TRBV15, the J call TRBJ2-3; 7 bases map to TRBD2. CDR1 and CDR2 (germline): LNHNV, YYDKDF (reference sequence). This CDR3 has 14 residues. The ends lost 5 bases at V and 1 base at J; junction bases unmatched: 3. The CDR3 loop is CATSGGLGTDTQYF. The CDR3 nucleotides read TGTGCCACCAGCGGCGGACTAGGCACAGATACGCAGTATTTT.

This clonotype has a handful of counts. The chain couples TRBV6-1 to TRBJ2-3; tentatively, D is TRBD1 (6 bases). CDR1 is MNHNS, CDR2 SASEGT, per germline. The CDR3 has 15 residues. V shed 10 bases and J shed 4 bases, with 21 bases lying between them. This CDR3 is CATKKETGHADTQYF. CDR3 bases: TGTGCCACCAAAAAAGAGACAGGTCATGCAGATACGCAGTATTTT.

This clonotype has a handful of counts. The chain recombines TRBV21-1 with TRBJ2-5; the listed D gene, TRBD1, was not tested against the DNA. TRBV21-1 is tagged as a pseudogene. The CDR3 consists of 15 residues. CDR3 residues: CASSTCGGGIETQYF. For the CDR3, the DNA is TGTGCCAGCAGCACGTGTGGGGGCGGGATCGAGACCCAGTACTTC.